This TCR beta chain was observed in a study of blood T cells in healthy people across ages. Overall study findings and caveats: Older age coincided with a roughly linear decline in TCR beta diversity per million T cells.

CDR3 length equals 15 residues. From germline, CDR1 is KGHDR and CDR2 SFDVKD. As for this clonotype: Its antigen is still unknown. One end of the junction does not line up with germline, which may come from a read error.

A second PCR, run for about 7 to 12 cycles, used a sample-barcoded 5' primer plus a J-beta primer mix. In TCRdb, the 5' RACE reads were re-called with MiXCR into one record per CDR3 protein. The table shows 750,000 to 950,000 distinct CDR3 sequences, with less than 70% occurring only once. The sequence was collected from a man older than 75 in good health. The rearrangement joins TRBV24-1 to TRBJ2-1; 9 positions match TRBD1. The sample was blood. This CDR3 is CATSDPGTGHNEQFF. CDR3 sequence (DNA): TGTGCCACCAGTGATCCTGGGACAGGGCACAACGAGCAGTTCTTC.